This T cell receptor (beta chain) came from a study of blood T cell repertoires in COVID-19. In the study overall: Sources were T cells, B-cell-depleted T cells, or PBMCs; the material itself was cDNA or gDNA.

The protocol was immunoSEQ multiplex PCR, while the TCRdb copy is restricted to in-frame clones and leaves out a portion. The sample includes 80,000 to 130,000 clones, roughly 92% seen only once; the top ten take 4.5% to 6%. The V gene's germline CDR1 is MRHNA and CDR2 SNTAGT. V was cut by 3 bases and J by 5 bases, with 16 bases left in between. The CDR3 contains 15 residues. The clonotype comes from a man aged 65 to 85 with acute or convalescent COVID-19. Material: peripheral blood. The gene calls are TRBV6-4 and TRBJ1-2, with D possibly TRBD1 on 6 matching bases. DNA of the CDR3: TGTGCCAGCAGTGAGGGGGCAGGATCCGGTTATGGCTACACCTTC. This encodes CASSEGAGSGYGYTF.